One and the same sample provided the 21 T cell receptor beta chains below, sequenced in a study of blood T cell repertoires in COVID-19. Assay: immunoSEQ multiplex PCR; the TCRdb copy retains only in-frame clones and omits some. The sample records 470,000 or so clones, approximately 90% being singletons. Sample: peripheral blood. The origin of the receptors is a woman in her twenties or thirties with acute or convalescent COVID-19.

V and J are TRBV7-8 and TRBJ2-2; 7 positions agree with TRBD1. The CDR3 extends over 17 amino acids. Trimming took 4 bases from V and 3 from J; bases not matched to a gene: 11. CDR1 is SGHVS, CDR2 FQNEAQ, per germline. The CDR3 DNA follows: TGTGCCAGCAGCTCGTTTGGTCGGGACAGATACACCGGGGAGCTGTTTTTT. Translated: CASSSFGRDRYTGELFF.

The chain recombines TRBV11-2 with TRBJ2-7; D is possibly TRBD1 (6 bases). Germline V gene sequence: CDR1 SGHAT, CDR2 FQNNGV. The V end was cut by 5 bases, the J end by 6 bases, with 14 bases between. CDR3 size: 13 residues. CDR3 loop: CASSAQRDTEQYF. As DNA, the CDR3 is TGTGCCAGCAGCGCCCAACGGGACACCGAGCAGTACTTC.

The chain joins TRBV28 to TRBJ1-2; D not resolved. The germline V and J ends were trimmed by 8 bases and 0 bases, with 7 bases remaining between them. The CDR3 runs 12 residues. Germline V gene lookup returns CDR1 MDHEN and CDR2 SYDVKM. The CDR3 DNA sequence: TGTGCCAGCGGACTTACTAACTATGGCTACACCTTC. Translated: CASGLTNYGYTF.

The rearrangement links TRBV7-3 to TRBJ2-5, with 8 nucleotides matching TRBD2. The germline V gene encodes CDR1 SGHTA and CDR2 FQGTGA. Trimming took 5 bases from V and 5 from J; bases not matched to a gene: 7. The CDR3 has 14 amino acids. In DNA, the CDR3 is TGTGCCAGCAGCCACCGGGGGGGTAAGGAGACCCAGTACTTC. It codes for CASSHRGGKETQYF.

This chain links TRBV7-9 with TRBJ1-1; D remains unclear. The CDR3 totals 13 residues. The germline CDR1 and CDR2 sequences are SEHNR and FQNEAQ (reference sequence). Trimming cost V 3 bases and J 1 base, with 6 bases left between them. The CDR3 sequence is CASSFPKNTEAFF. Written as DNA, the CDR3 is TGTGCCAGCAGCTTCCCAAAGAACACTGAAGCTTTCTTT.

The rearrangement joins TRBV7-9 to TRBJ2-1, with TRBD2 identical over 11 bases. There are 17 residues in the CDR3. Unmatched junction bases numbered 11, after V lost 5 bases and J lost 5 bases. Germline CDR1 SEHNR, CDR2 FQNEAQ (reference sequence). CDR3 in DNA: TGTGCCAGCAGCGACAGCCGACTAGCGGGGAAGCACAATGAGCAGTTCTTC. The encoded protein is CASSDSRLAGKHNEQFF. Based on the CDR3 plus reference TRBV7-9 and TRBJ2-1, the full variable domain is DTGVSQNPRHKITKRGQNVTFRCDPISEHNRLYWYRQTLGQGPEFLTYFQNEAQLEKSRLLSDRFSAERPKGSFSTLEIQRTEQGDSAMYLCASSDSRLAGKHNEQFFGPGTRLTVL.

The J gene is TRBJ1-3, the V gene TRBV5-1; D gene uncertain. CDR3 length: 14 amino acids. V was cut by 5 bases and J by 4 bases, with 13 bases left in between. Germline V gene lookup returns CDR1 SGHRS and CDR2 YFSETQ. This CDR3 is CASRRQASGNTIYF. DNA for the CDR3: TGCGCCAGCAGGCGTCAGGCTTCAGGAAACACCATATATTTT.

J is TRBJ2-3 and V is TRBV20-1, with a possible D match to TRBD2 (6 bases). This CDR3 spans 15 amino acids. Germline assignment: CDR1 DFQATT and CDR2 SNEGSKA (reference sequence). The ends were cut back, 3 bases at V and 5 bases at J, with 18 bases in the middle. CDR3 coding DNA: TGCAGTGCTAGTGTCGGCGGGGAGGTCAGAGATACGCAGTATTTT. Translated, it gives CSASVGGEVRDTQYF.

The V call is TRBV15, the J call TRBJ2-7; no reliable D call. The germline V and J ends were trimmed by 0 bases and 2 bases, with 11 bases remaining between them. Germline values: CDR1 LNHNV, CDR2 YYDKDF (reference sequence). The CDR3 has 15 residues. CDR3 region: CATSRDPSFPYEQYF. DNA for the CDR3: TGTGCCACCAGCAGAGACCCCAGTTTCCCCTACGAGCAGTACTTC.

V and J are TRBV9 and TRBJ2-7, with 8 bases that match TRBD1. Trimming removed 1 base from V and 4 bases from J; junction bases left unmatched: 4. This CDR3 contains 14 residues. Per germline, CDR1 SGDLS and CDR2 YYNGEE. CDR3 in amino acids: CASSVQGADYEQYF. The CDR3 bases are TGTGCCAGCAGCGTACAGGGGGCGGATTACGAGCAGTACTTC. Full variable domain (remainder filled in from reference TRBV9 and TRBJ2-7): DSGVTQTPKHLITATGQRVTLRCSPRSGDLSVYWYQQSLDQGLQFLIQYYNGEERAKGNILERFSAQQFPDLHSELNLSSLELGDSALYFCASSVQGADYEQYFGPGTRLTVT.

This rearrangement joins TRBV9 to TRBJ1-4; no reliable D call. CDR3 size: 15 residues. The V and J ends lost 1 base and 1 base respectively, with 8 bases between them. Per the germline V gene, CDR1 is SGDLS and CDR2 is YYNGEE. The CDR3: CASSVSGVTNEKLFF. The CDR3 nucleotides read TGTGCCAGCAGCGTAAGTGGAGTAACTAATGAAAAACTGTTTTTT.

This chain links TRBV6-1 with TRBJ1-4; D remains ambiguous. V dropped 2 bases and J dropped 6 bases, with 7 bases sitting between them. Per germline, CDR1 MNHNS and CDR2 SASEGT. This CDR3 comprises 13 residues. The CDR3 loop reads CASSELGDEKLFF. Written as DNA, the CDR3 is TGTGCCAGCAGTGAACTCGGTGATGAAAAACTGTTTTTT.

The rearrangement uses TRBV4-2 and TRBJ2-5; D unresolved. The CDR3 is 14 amino acids. Germline CDR1 LGHNA, CDR2 YNFKEQ. V was clipped by 3 bases and J by 3 bases, with 11 bases between them. CDR3 bases: TGTGCCAGCAGCCATGGCCCGAAAAAAGAGACCCAGTACTTC. It codes for CASSHGPKKETQYF.

The V gene is TRBV30, the J gene TRBJ2-1, with a weak D call TRBD1 (6 bases). V was trimmed by 2 bases and J by 14 bases, leaving 13 bases between them. The CDR3 is made up of 11 amino acids. Germline CDR1 reads GTSNPN; CDR2 reads SVGIG (reference sequence). The CDR3 sequence is CAWSIGDRKFF. CDR3 DNA sequence: TGTGCCTGGAGTATCGGTGACAGGAAGTTCTTC.

This chain connects TRBV9 to TRBJ2-3; tentative D call: TRBD1 (5 bases). The V end was cut by 3 bases, the J end by 0 bases, with 14 bases between. This CDR3 region has 16 residues. The germline V gene encodes CDR1 SGDLS and CDR2 YYNGEE. CDR3 sequence: CASSGRVESSTDTQYF. CDR3 coding DNA: TGTGCCAGCAGCGGCAGGGTGGAATCTAGCACAGATACGCAGTATTTT.

The CDR3 protein is CASSRSGVASYNEQFF. Here the CDR3 DNA reads TGTGCCAGCAGCAGGAGCGGGGTCGCATCCTACAATGAGCAGTTCTTC. This chain joins TRBV5-4 and TRBJ2-1; 7 bases are shared with TRBD2. The CDR3 runs to 16 residues. The V segment lost 4 bases and the J segment 1 base; nucleotides outside the gene matches: 8. Per the germline V gene, CDR1 is SGHNT and CDR2 is YYREEE (reference sequence).

The chain carries TRBV27 and TRBJ1-2, with 8 bases aligning to TRBD1. Looked up from germline, CDR1 is MNHEY and CDR2 is SMNVEV (reference sequence). Germline trimming cut 5 bases from V and 8 bases from J; bases unmatched to any gene: 7. The CDR3 extends over 13 amino acids. The CDR3 DNA reads TGTGCCAGCAGTCCGACAGGGGAAAGGGGCTACACCTTC. Translation gives CASSPTGERGYTF.

The rearrangement joins TRBV2 to TRBJ2-5; 11 nucleotides line up with TRBD2. The CDR3 runs 15 residues. In germline, CDR1 is SNHLY, CDR2 FYNNEI. Trimming at V came to 6 bases and at J to 3 bases, leaving 6 bases not matched to a gene. CDR3 DNA sequence: TGTGCCAGCAGGGGACAGACTAGCGGGGAAGAGACCCAGTACTTC. It translates to CASRGQTSGEETQYF.

The CDR3 DNA is TGTGCCAGCAGTGACCCGACAGGGGTTAATGAAAAACTGTTTTTT. Protein product: CASSDPTGVNEKLFF. The V gene is TRBV25-1, the J gene TRBJ1-4; 8 bases line up with TRBD1. With V trimmed by 3 bases and J by 4 bases, 4 bases remained unmatched. Germline loops: CDR1 MGHDK, CDR2 SYGVNS. The CDR3 has 15 residues.

The V and J genes are TRBV19 and TRBJ1-4, with 9 bases matching TRBD1. V shed 4 bases and J 8 bases; nucleotides not matched to a gene: 5. In germline, CDR1 is LNHDA, CDR2 SQIVND (reference sequence). There are 14 residues in the CDR3. CDR3 in amino acids: CASSKRTGDEKLFF. The CDR3 DNA reads as TGTGCCAGTAGTAAGCGGACAGGGGACGAAAAACTGTTTTTT.

This chain uses TRBV2 with TRBJ1-1; tentatively, D is TRBD1 (5 bases). The V and J ends lost 4 bases and 11 bases respectively, with 23 bases between them. CDR1 SNHLY and CDR2 FYNNEI come from the germline V gene. The CDR3 totals 15 residues. CDR3 protein: CASSGMPREGSRAFF. The CDR3 nucleotides read TGTGCCAGCAGTGGGATGCCCCGGGAGGGGTCGAGGGCTTTCTTT.